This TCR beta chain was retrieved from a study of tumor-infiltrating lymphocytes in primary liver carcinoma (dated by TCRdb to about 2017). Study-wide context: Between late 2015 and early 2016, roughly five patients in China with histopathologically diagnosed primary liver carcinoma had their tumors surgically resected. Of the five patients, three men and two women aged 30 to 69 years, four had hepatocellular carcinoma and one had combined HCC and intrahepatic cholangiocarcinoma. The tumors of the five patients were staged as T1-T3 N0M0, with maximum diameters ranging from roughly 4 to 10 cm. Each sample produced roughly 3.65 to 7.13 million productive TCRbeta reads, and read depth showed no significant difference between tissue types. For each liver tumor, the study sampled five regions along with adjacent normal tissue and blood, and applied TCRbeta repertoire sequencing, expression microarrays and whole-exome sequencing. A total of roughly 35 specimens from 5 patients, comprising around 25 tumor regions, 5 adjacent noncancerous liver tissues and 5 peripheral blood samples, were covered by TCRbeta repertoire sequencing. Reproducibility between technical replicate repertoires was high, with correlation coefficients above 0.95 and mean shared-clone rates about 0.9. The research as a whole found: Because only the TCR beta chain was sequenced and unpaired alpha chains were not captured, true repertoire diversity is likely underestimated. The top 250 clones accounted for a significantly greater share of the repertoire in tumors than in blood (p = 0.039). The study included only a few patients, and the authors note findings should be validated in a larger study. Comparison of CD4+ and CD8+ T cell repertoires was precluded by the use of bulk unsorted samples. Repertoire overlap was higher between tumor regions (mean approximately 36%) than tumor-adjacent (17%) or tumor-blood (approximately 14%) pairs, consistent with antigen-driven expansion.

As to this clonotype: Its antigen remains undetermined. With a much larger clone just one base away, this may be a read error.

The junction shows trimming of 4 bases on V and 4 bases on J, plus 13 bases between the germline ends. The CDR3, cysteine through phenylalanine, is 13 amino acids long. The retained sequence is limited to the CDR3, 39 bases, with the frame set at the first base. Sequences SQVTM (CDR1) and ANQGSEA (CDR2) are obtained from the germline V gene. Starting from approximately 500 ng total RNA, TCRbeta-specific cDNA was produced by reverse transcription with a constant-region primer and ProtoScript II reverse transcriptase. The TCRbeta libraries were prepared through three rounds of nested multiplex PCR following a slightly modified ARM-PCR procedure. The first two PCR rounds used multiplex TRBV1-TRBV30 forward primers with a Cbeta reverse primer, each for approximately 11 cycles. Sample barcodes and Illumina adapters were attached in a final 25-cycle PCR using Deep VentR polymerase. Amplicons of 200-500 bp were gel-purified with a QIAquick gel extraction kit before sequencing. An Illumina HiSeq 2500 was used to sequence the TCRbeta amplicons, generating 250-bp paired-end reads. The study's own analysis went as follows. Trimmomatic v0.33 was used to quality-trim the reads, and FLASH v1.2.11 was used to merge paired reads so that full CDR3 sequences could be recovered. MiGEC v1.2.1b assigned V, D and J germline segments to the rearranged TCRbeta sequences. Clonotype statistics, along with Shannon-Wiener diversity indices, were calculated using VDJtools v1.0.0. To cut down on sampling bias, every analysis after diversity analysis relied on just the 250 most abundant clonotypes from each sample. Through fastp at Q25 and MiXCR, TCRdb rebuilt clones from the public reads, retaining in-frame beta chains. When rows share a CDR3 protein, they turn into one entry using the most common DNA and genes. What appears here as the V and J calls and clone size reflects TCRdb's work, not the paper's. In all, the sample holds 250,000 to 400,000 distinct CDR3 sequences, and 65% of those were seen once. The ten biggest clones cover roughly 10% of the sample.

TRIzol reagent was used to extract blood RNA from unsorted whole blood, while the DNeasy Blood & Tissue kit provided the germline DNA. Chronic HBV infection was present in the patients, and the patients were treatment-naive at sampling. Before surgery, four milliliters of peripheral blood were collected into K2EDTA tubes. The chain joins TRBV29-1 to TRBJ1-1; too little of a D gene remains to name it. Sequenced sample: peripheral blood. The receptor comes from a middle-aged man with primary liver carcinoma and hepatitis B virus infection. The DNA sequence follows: TGCAGCGTTGGATTAGGGTCCGGCACTGAAGCTTTCTTT. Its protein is CSVGLGSGTEAFF.